This TCR beta chain was sequenced for a study of human T cells and chemical hapten exposure. This clonotype has at least ten counts. One entry per CDR3 protein results from TCRdb running MiXCR on the 5' RACE reads. This sample has 120,000 to 150,000 distinct CDR3 sequences, with about 4.3% found just once. Extraction yielded total RNA from whole blood (unfractionated). This sequence originates from a female donor in good health.

In DNA, the CDR3 is TGCAGTGCTAGAGCATTCTCCGGGGCATTCACTACTTCCCACTACAATGAGCAGTTCTTC. It yields the protein CSARAFSGAFTTSHYNEQFF. The V gene is TRBV20-1, the J gene TRBJ2-1; either TRBD1 or TRBD2 may supply D (5 bases each). This CDR3 is 20 amino acids long. Germline lookup yields CDR1 DFQATT and CDR2 SNEGSKA (reference sequence). Trimming stripped 1 base from V and 3 bases from J, with 28 bases between.